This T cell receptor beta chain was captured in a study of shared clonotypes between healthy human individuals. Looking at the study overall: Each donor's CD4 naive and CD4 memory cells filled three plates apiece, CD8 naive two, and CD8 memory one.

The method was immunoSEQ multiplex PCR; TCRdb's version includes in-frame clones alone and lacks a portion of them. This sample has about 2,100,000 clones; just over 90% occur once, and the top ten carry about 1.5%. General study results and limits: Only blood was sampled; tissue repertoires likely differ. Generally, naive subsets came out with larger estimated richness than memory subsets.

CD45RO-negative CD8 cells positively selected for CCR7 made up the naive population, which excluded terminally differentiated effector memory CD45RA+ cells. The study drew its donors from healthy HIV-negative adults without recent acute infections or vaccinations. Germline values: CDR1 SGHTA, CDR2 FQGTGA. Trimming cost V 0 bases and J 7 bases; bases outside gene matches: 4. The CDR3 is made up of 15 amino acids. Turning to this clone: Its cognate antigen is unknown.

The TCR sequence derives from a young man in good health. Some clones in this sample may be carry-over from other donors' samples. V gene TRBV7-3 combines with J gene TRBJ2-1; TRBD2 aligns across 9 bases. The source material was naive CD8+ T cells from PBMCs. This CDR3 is CASSLTSGSGNEQFF. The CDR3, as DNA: TGTGCCAGCAGCTTAACTAGCGGGAGTGGTAATGAGCAGTTCTTC.